The 13 T cell receptor beta chains below all came from one sample that was sequenced in a study of PD-L1 blockade in urothelial cancer. Clones were sequenced by immunoSEQ multiplex PCR, and TCRdb holds only the in-frame ones, with some missing. The sample records under 40,000 clones, approximately 92% being singletons. This specimen was PBMCs, taken around atezolizumab (anti-PD-L1) treatment. The receptors come from a man between 65 and 85 years old with urothelial cancer.

The rearrangement joins TRBV27 to TRBJ2-1, with 12 bases that match TRBD2. The V gene's germline CDR1 is MNHEY and CDR2 SMNVEV (reference sequence). V was clipped by 4 bases and J by 9 bases; unmatched bases: 16. The length of the CDR3 is 18 residues. The CDR3 sequence: CASSSFGLAGGPVLEQFF. CDR3 DNA: TGTGCCAGCAGTTCATTTGGCCTAGCGGGAGGGCCTGTACTTGAGCAGTTCTTC.

The V gene is TRBV6-6, the J gene TRBJ2-1; 7 positions agree with TRBD1. The CDR3 has 16 residues. The ends lost 0 bases at V and 2 bases at J; junction bases unmatched: 4. Germline V gives CDR1 MNHNY, CDR2 SVGAGI (reference sequence). CDR3 protein: CASSYSKGAAYNEQFF. The DNA for the CDR3 is TGTGCCAGCAGTTACTCGAAGGGGGCCGCCTACAATGAGCAGTTCTTC.

CDR3 DNA sequence: TGTGCCAGTAGTAGGGGGACAGTTGCAATGGATACGCAGTATTTT. It codes for CASSRGTVAMDTQYF. V gene TRBV19 combines with J gene TRBJ2-3, with 7 positions matching TRBD1. V was clipped by 4 bases and J by 6 bases; unmatched bases: 10. This CDR3 contains 15 residues. In germline, CDR1 is LNHDA, CDR2 SQIVND (reference sequence).

This sequence joins TRBV19 and TRBJ1-1; D call uncertain. This CDR3 has 14 residues. Germline assignment: CDR1 LNHDA and CDR2 SQIVND (reference sequence). Trimming took 7 bases from V and 4 from J, leaving 16 bases between them. The chain's CDR3 is CASTKLAAATEAFF. In DNA, the CDR3 is TGTGCCAGTACCAAACTCGCGGCGGCCACTGAAGCTTTCTTT.

The genes are TRBV28 and TRBJ2-3; 7 bases agree with TRBD1. The germline V gene encodes CDR1 MDHEN and CDR2 SYDVKM. V was pared by 3 bases and J by 3 bases, with 3 bases of the junction left unmatched. The CDR3 length is 14 residues. The CDR3 reads CASSLGTVTDTQYF. The CDR3 coding sequence is TGTGCCAGCAGTTTGGGGACAGTTACAGATACGCAGTATTTT.

The V gene is TRBV4-2, the J gene TRBJ1-1; D is unresolved. The CDR3 has 13 amino acids. The V gene's germline CDR1 is LGHNA and CDR2 YNFKEQ. Trimming left V 2 bases short and J 1 base short, with 5 bases between. In DNA form, the CDR3 reads TGTGCCAGCAGCCAAAGTAGGAACACTGAAGCTTTCTTT. Translating gives CASSQSRNTEAFF.

The chain combines TRBV19 with TRBJ2-7, with TRBD1 as a possible D gene (5 bases). The V gene's germline CDR1 is LNHDA and CDR2 SQIVND (reference sequence). CDR3 size: 15 residues. The V end was cut by 3 bases, the J end by 4 bases, with 16 bases between. DNA for the CDR3: TGTGCCAGTAGTATCCGACAGACCGGAGCTTACGAGCAGTACTTC. Translation: CASSIRQTGAYEQYF.

In DNA form, the CDR3 reads TGCGCCAGCAGCTTGGCAGGACAGGGGGATTCACCCCTCCACTTT. Its translation is CASSLAGQGDSPLHF. The rearrangement uses TRBV5-1 and TRBJ1-6, with 10 bases lining up with TRBD1. With V trimmed by 0 bases and J by 8 bases, 2 bases remained unmatched. From germline, CDR1 is SGHRS and CDR2 YFSETQ. CDR3 length: 15 amino acids.

This clone has just one count. J is TRBJ2-7 and V is TRBV5-6; D may be TRBD1 (5 bases). The germline V and J ends were trimmed by 3 bases and 4 bases, with 17 bases remaining between them. The CDR3 consists of 15 residues. Germline V lookup: CDR1 SGHDT, CDR2 YYEEEE. The CDR3 sequence: CASSSRRDKGYEQYF. In DNA, the CDR3 is TGTGCCAGCAGCTCCCGCCGTGACAAGGGGTACGAGCAGTACTTC.

In this sample, this clone turned up once. The J gene is TRBJ1-5, the V gene TRBV6-6; D is possibly TRBD1 (6 bases). Germline assignment: CDR1 MNHNY and CDR2 SVGAGI (reference sequence). The V end was cut by 9 bases, the J end by 1 base, with 10 bases between. The CDR3 runs 13 residues. Here the CDR3 DNA reads TGTGCCAGTAATAGGGGGAGCAATCAGCCCCAGCATTTT. Translating gives CASNRGSNQPQHF.

The rearrangement joins TRBV6-6 to TRBJ2-7; D may be TRBD1 (8 bases). With 6 bases removed from V and 4 bases from J, the gap between germline ends came to 13 bases. CDR3 length: 13 amino acids. The germline V gene has CDR1 MNHNY and CDR2 SVGAGI (reference sequence). CDR3 DNA: TGTGCCAGCAGAGACAGGGGAGGGTACGAGCAGTACTTC. It specifies CASRDRGGYEQYF.

The rearrangement links TRBV7-8 to TRBJ2-3; 9 positions agree with TRBD1. V shed 5 bases and J 14 bases; nucleotides not matched to a gene: 8. Germline loops: CDR1 SGHVS, CDR2 FQNEAQ. The length of the CDR3 is 12 residues. CDR3 sequence: CASSELQGASYF. CDR3 sequence (DNA): TGTGCCAGCAGCGAACTACAGGGGGCGTCGTATTTT. The whole variable domain, remainder taken from reference TRBV7-8 and TRBJ2-3, is GAGVSQSPRYKVAKRGQDVALRCDPISGHVSLFWYQQALGQGPEFLTYFQNEAQLDKSGLPSDRFFAERPEGSVSTLKIQRTQQEDSAVYLCASSELQGASYFGPGTRLTVL.

This chain connects TRBV5-4 to TRBJ2-7, with a weak D call TRBD1 (5 bases). The V end lost 0 bases, the J end lost 0 bases, and 7 bases lay between the germline ends. This CDR3 region has 14 residues. Germline V CDR1 and CDR2: SGHNT, YYREEE (reference sequence). The CDR3 loop is CASSLGDSSYEQYF. In nucleotides, the CDR3 is TGTGCCAGCAGCTTGGGCGACAGCTCCTACGAGCAGTACTTC.